These 11 T cell receptor beta chains originate from one sample sequenced in a study of T cell changes during pregnancy in multiple sclerosis (dated by TCRdb to the late 2010s). The method was the immunoSEQ multiplex PCR assay. Imported from immuneACCESS, the table was reduced by TCRdb to in-frame sequences with V and J called. These copies leave out some clones; in studies compared against another copy, an unresolved V gene accounts for under half, and the cause of the remainder is not known. Counted in this sample were about 53,000 clones; 92% of them appeared once. 0.5% of the sample belongs to the ten largest clones. The sequencing here drew on CD4+ T cells from peripheral blood mononuclear cells, taken in the third trimester of pregnancy. All receptors derive from a female donor with multiple sclerosis, enrolled in a pregnancy study.

This chain links TRBV2 with TRBJ1-1, with D uncertain. The V end was cut by 7 bases, the J end by 1 base, with 13 bases between. This CDR3 is 14 amino acids long. The germline V gene has CDR1 SNHLY and CDR2 FYNNEI. The CDR3 nucleotides read TGTGCCAGCATTGAGAGACAAAGGAACACTGAAGCTTTCTTT. Its translation is CASIERQRNTEAFF.

The chain has TRBV25-1 and TRBJ2-2; 11 nucleotides line up with TRBD2. Germline V gene sequence: CDR1 MGHDK, CDR2 SYGVNS. This CDR3 comprises 14 residues. V was pared by 3 bases and J by 10 bases, with 4 bases of the junction left unmatched. The DNA of the CDR3 is TGTGCCAGCAGTGAGGGACTAGCGGCGGCGGAGCTGTTTTTT. It codes for CASSEGLAAAELFF.

This clone was found once. The chain combines TRBV7-2 with TRBJ1-1; no clear D gene. Germline V lookup: CDR1 SGHTA, CDR2 FQGNSA. V shed 3 bases and J shed 1 base, with 9 bases lying between them. There are 14 residues in the CDR3. In DNA form, the CDR3 reads TGTGCCAGCAGCTTGAGGTACGAGAACACTGAAGCTTTCTTT. This sequence encodes CASSLRYENTEAFF.

The chain recombines TRBV2 with TRBJ1-2; 7 bases map to TRBD1. The junction had 6 bases not matched to a gene; V was cut back by 6 bases and J by 2 bases. CDR1 SNHLY and CDR2 FYNNEI come from the germline V gene. CDR3 size: 14 residues. The CDR3 reads CASSLTTGNYGYTF. The CDR3 coding sequence is TGTGCCAGCAGCCTTACGACAGGGAACTATGGCTACACCTTC.

The chain uses TRBV4-2 and TRBJ2-3, with D possibly TRBD1 on 5 matching bases. Trimming took 0 bases from V and 0 from J, leaving 19 bases between them. The CDR3 has 19 residues. The germline V gene has CDR1 LGHNA and CDR2 YNFKEQ. The CDR3 DNA is TGTGCCAGCAGCCAAGATTGGGGCGCCGGGTGGTCTAGCACAGATACGCAGTATTTT. Translating it yields CASSQDWGAGWSSTDTQYF.

CDR3 in DNA: TGCAGCGTGGGGGGGGGATTGCACGAGCAGTACTTC. Its protein is CSVGGGLHEQYF. This chain connects TRBV29-1 to TRBJ2-7; TRBD2 agrees at 7 bases. This CDR3 has 12 amino acids. The V gene end was trimmed by 6 bases and the J gene end by 5 bases; junction bases not matched to a gene: 7. Germline CDR1 reads SQVTM; CDR2 reads ANQGSEA.

The count of this clone is one. V and J are TRBV5-1 and TRBJ2-1, with D tentatively TRBD1 (5 bases). Germline V gives CDR1 SGHRS, CDR2 YFSETQ. Trimming took off 0 bases at V and 6 bases at J, with 13 bases between the two ends. CDR3 size: 15 residues. CDR3 DNA sequence: TGCGCCAGCAGCTTGGCCGGCAGGGTATTCAATGAGCAGTTCTTC. It encodes CASSLAGRVFNEQFF.

This chain uses TRBV18 with TRBJ2-6; a weak D match, TRBD1 (5 bases). With 3 bases removed from V and 4 bases from J, the gap between germline ends came to 13 bases. CDR3 length: 16 residues. CDR1 and CDR2 (germline): KGHSH, LQKENI. CDR3 residues: CASSPRQGSGANVLTF. CDR3 in DNA: TGTGCCAGCTCACCCCGTCAGGGCTCCGGGGCCAACGTCCTGACTTTC.

This sequence joins TRBV4-2 and TRBJ2-7, with 7 bases identical to TRBD2. V lost 4 bases and J lost 6; bases outside the gene matches: 6. The CDR3 covers 13 residues. Germline CDR1 LGHNA, CDR2 YNFKEQ. CDR3 bases: TGTGCCAGCAGCCTCGGGACGGGAGGCGAGCAGTACTTC. This gives the protein CASSLGTGGEQYF.

This rearrangement joins TRBV9 to TRBJ2-2; weak D call: TRBD1 (5 bases). The germline V and J ends were trimmed by 0 bases and 0 bases, with 9 bases remaining between them. The germline CDR1 and CDR2 sequences are SGDLS and YYNGEE. The CDR3 totals 16 residues. The CDR3 loop reads CASSVVIGANTGELFF. CDR3 nucleotide sequence: TGTGCCAGCAGCGTAGTTATAGGGGCGAACACCGGGGAGCTGTTTTTT.

The rearrangement uses TRBV6-6 and TRBJ1-6, with 9 bases that match TRBD1. The CDR3 runs 14 residues. V gave up 10 bases and J gave up 8 bases; unmatched junction bases: 9. Per germline, CDR1 MNHNY and CDR2 SVGAGI (reference sequence). CDR3 in amino acids: CATLLGQGYSPLHF. The DNA of the CDR3 is TGTGCCACCCTACTCGGACAGGGGTATTCACCCCTCCACTTT.